A single sample gave rise to the 10 T cell receptor beta chains below, sequenced in a study of blood T cells in healthy people across ages. The use of a sample-barcoded 5' primer and a J-beta primer mix characterized a second PCR of 7 to 11 cycles. TCRdb independently ran MiXCR on the 5' RACE reads; one entry per CDR3 protein. Of about 670,000 distinct CDR3 sequences listed, approximately 52% were seen once; the top ten hold less than 15%. The sequencing sample was made of blood. The receptors come from a woman aged 80 or older in good health.

The CDR3 DNA follows: TGTGCCAGCAGCGCTCGACAGGGTACCTACAATGAGCAGTTCTTC. Its translation is CASSARQGTYNEQFF. The genes are TRBV9 and TRBJ2-1; TRBD1 matches at 7 bases. CDR3 size: 15 residues. The germline V gene encodes CDR1 SGDLS and CDR2 YYNGEE. V lost 3 bases to trimming and J lost 2 bases; unmatched junction nucleotides: 5.

This clonotype was picked up one time. This could be a read error, since a much larger clone is one nucleotide away. The V and J genes are TRBV29-1 and TRBJ2-1, with 12 nucleotides matching TRBD1. The DNA end lines up better with TRBJ2-7; the J call may be wrong. The CDR3 runs 14 residues. Germline-derived CDR1 and CDR2 are SQVTM and ANQGSEA. The chain's CDR3 is CSVGGQGAYNEQYF. The CDR3 nucleotides read TGCAGCGTGGGGGGACAGGGGGCTTACAATGAGCAGTACTTC.

The chain recombines TRBV29-1 with TRBJ2-5; D is uncertain. The J call is doubtful: the DNA matches TRBJ2-7 better. The CDR3 spans 11 residues. Germline CDR1 reads SQVTM; CDR2 reads ANQGSEA. The CDR3 sequence: CSVYRQDEQYF. The CDR3 DNA reads as TGCAGCGTATATAGGCAGGACGAGCAGTACTTC.

This clonotype has only a few counts. The chain carries TRBV3-1 and TRBJ2-3, with 8 bases identical to TRBD2. V shed 0 bases and J 8 bases; nucleotides not matched to a gene: 10. The CDR3 extends over 16 amino acids. Germline V gene lookup returns CDR1 LGHDT and CDR2 YNNKEL (reference sequence). CDR3 sequence (DNA): TGTGCCAGCAGCCAAGATAGCGGGGTAGGCAGTGGTACGCAGTATTTT. This gives the protein CASSQDSGVGSGTQYF.

V usage is TRBV5-1 and J usage is TRBJ2-1; TRBD2 matches at 15 bases. V shed 3 bases and J 0 bases; nucleotides not matched to a gene: 7. Germline CDR1 is SGHRS and CDR2 is YFSETQ. The CDR3 loop spans 19 amino acids. The CDR3 spells CASSYRGLAGGPSYNEQFF. CDR3 bases: TGCGCCAGCAGCTACAGAGGACTAGCGGGAGGGCCCTCCTACAATGAGCAGTTCTTC.

This clonotype was seen many times. This chain links TRBV5-6 with TRBJ2-1; the D gene is possibly TRBD2 (6 bases). The ends were cut back, 1 base at V and 10 bases at J, with 9 bases in the middle. Germline values: CDR1 SGHDT, CDR2 YYEEEE. The CDR3 length is 12 residues. CDR3: CASSLISGEQFF. Written as DNA, the CDR3 is TGTGCCAGCAGCTTGATTAGCGGAGAGCAGTTCTTC.

The rearrangement joins TRBV24-1 to TRBJ2-3; perhaps TRBD2 as D (7 bases). Trimming took 5 bases from V and 5 from J, leaving 22 bases between them. Germline V gene lookup returns CDR1 KGHDR and CDR2 SFDVKD. The CDR3 has 17 amino acids. CDR3 DNA: TGTGCCACCAGTGCATCCTGGGAGGGGGGGGCCGTAGATACGCAGTATTTT. Amino acid sequence: CATSASWEGGAVDTQYF.

This clonotype was seen a handful of times. The chain links TRBV7-8 to TRBJ1-5; no clear D gene. The CDR3 spans 14 residues. Trimming left V 5 bases short and J 6 bases short, with 14 bases between. The germline gives CDR1 SGHVS, CDR2 FQNEAQ. CDR3 nucleotides: TGTGCCAGCAGCCGCGACGTTTACCGTCAGCCCCAGCATTTT. This translates into CASSRDVYRQPQHF.

This clonotype appeared once. A much bigger clone sits one base away, suggesting this may be a read error. The chain combines TRBV5-1 with TRBJ2-7; D might be TRBD2 (6 bases). The length of the CDR3 is 16 residues. V lost 7 bases and J lost 7, with 27 bases in between. Germline V gene sequence: CDR1 SGHRS, CDR2 YFSETQ. The CDR3 DNA reads as TGCGCCAGCGGACCAAGGACTACCGGGTTTTCCAATGAGCAGTACTTC. Translation gives CASGPRTTGFSNEQYF.

This sequence joins TRBV15 and TRBJ2-3; TRBD1 is a possible D gene (5 bases). The CDR3 length is 14 residues. Trimming removed 3 bases at V and 9 bases at J, with 16 bases between. Germline CDR1 and CDR2: LNHNV and YYDKDF (reference sequence). The CDR3 loop is CATSRDQAGRTQYF. The CDR3, as DNA: TGTGCCACCAGCAGGGACCAGGCAGGGCGAACGCAGTATTTT.